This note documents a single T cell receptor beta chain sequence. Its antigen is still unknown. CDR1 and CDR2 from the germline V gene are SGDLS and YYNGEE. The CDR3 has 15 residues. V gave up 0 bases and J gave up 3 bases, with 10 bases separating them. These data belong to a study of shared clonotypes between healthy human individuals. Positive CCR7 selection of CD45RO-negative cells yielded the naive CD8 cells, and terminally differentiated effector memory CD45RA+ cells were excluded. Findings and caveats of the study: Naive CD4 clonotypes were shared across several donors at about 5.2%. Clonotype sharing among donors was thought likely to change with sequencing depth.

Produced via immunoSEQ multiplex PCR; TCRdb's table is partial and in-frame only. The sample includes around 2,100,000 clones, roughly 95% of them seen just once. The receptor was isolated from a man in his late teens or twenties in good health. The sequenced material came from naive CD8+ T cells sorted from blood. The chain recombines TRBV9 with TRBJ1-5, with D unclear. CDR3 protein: CASSVEASLNQPQHF. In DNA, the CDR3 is TGTGCCAGCAGCGTAGAGGCCAGCCTCAATCAGCCCCAGCATTTT.